This T cell receptor beta chain is drawn from a study of graft-versus-host responses after intestinal transplantation. The CDR3 is made up of 14 amino acids. Germline CDR1 is MNHEY and CDR2 is SVGAGI. The junction had 13 bases not matched to a gene; V was cut back by 10 bases and J by 6 bases. As to this clone: What it binds is not known.

The table came from immunoSEQ multiplex PCR; TCRdb's copy has only in-frame clones and leaves some out. The table includes tens of thousands of clones, 94% detected once. This rearrangement joins TRBV6-5 to TRBJ1-2, with 8 bases matching TRBD1. Sequenced material: unstimulated CD4+ T cells sorted from spleen or lymph node cells, taken before transplant. The origin of this receptor is a human donor who was the organ donor for an intestinal transplant. Here the CDR3 DNA reads TGTGCCACCATTAGAGCCGACAGGGGAAATGGCTACACCTTC. Protein product: CATIRADRGNGYTF.